The 9 T cell receptor beta chains listed next were all sequenced from one sample in a study of T cell repertoires in cytomegalovirus infection. These receptors have no identified antigens. A single record per CDR3 protein comes from TCRdb applying MiXCR to the reads. The table lists a few hundred thousand distinct CDR3 sequences, about 40% of them singletons, with around 48% in the top ten. Sequencing used cultured PBMCs, obtained from culture after CMV antigen stimulation. Every receptor here comes from a human donor in good health (CMV status not recorded). Some clones in this sample may be carry-over from other donors' samples.

The chain recombines TRBV15 with TRBJ2-5, with D perhaps matching TRBD2 (6 bases). Germline V gene data show CDR1 as LNHNV and CDR2 as YYDKDF (reference sequence). This CDR3 is 15 amino acids long. Trimming took off 0 bases at V and 2 bases at J, with 10 bases between the two ends. The CDR3 DNA sequence: TGTGCCACCAGCAGAGAAACAGCGGGTCAAGAGACCCAGTACTTC. Encoded protein: CATSRETAGQETQYF.

In this sample, this clonotype turned up many times. The chain couples TRBV7-2 to TRBJ2-2, with D possibly matching TRBD1 (6 bases). V lost 1 base to trimming and J lost 3 bases, with 9 bases between them. Germline CDR1 is SGHTA and CDR2 is FQGNSA. The CDR3 contains 15 residues. The CDR3 loop is CASSLGQGYTGELFF. Written as DNA, the CDR3 is TGTGCCAGCAGCTTAGGGCAGGGGTACACCGGGGAGCTGTTTTTT.

This clonotype has a count of ten or more. The chain has TRBV7-2 and TRBJ2-1, with D possibly being TRBD2 (6 bases). Germline values: CDR1 SGHTA, CDR2 FQGNSA. The CDR3 runs 16 residues. V was trimmed by 1 base and J by 0 bases, leaving 10 bases between them. The CDR3 region is CASSLVAGSSYNEQFF. In DNA form, the CDR3 reads TGTGCCAGCAGCTTAGTAGCCGGGAGCTCCTACAATGAGCAGTTCTTC.

This clonotype has more than one count but fewer than ten. The rearrangement joins TRBV7-2 to TRBJ2-3; either TRBD1 or TRBD2 may fit D (5 bases each). V was trimmed by 5 bases and J by 7 bases, leaving 13 bases between them. The CDR3 spans 13 residues. From germline, CDR1 is SGHTA and CDR2 FQGNSA. The CDR3, as DNA: TGTGCCAGCAGCCTCAGGGACCTGCATACGCAGTATTTT. Its translation is CASSLRDLHTQYF.

V gene TRBV28 combines with J gene TRBJ1-1; D is undetermined. This CDR3 comprises 15 residues. Trimming took 5 bases from V and 4 from J, leaving 17 bases between them. The germline gives CDR1 MDHEN, CDR2 SYDVKM. The DNA of the CDR3 is TGTGCCAGCAGTCCCCGCCGGGGTTGGACCACTGAAGCTTTCTTT. This encodes CASSPRRGWTTEAFF.

This clonotype was found a few times. The V call is TRBV5-4, the J call TRBJ2-7; TRBD2 matches at 10 bases. Trimming took 0 bases from V and 6 from J; bases not matched to a gene: 12. In germline, CDR1 is SGHNT, CDR2 YYREEE (reference sequence). The CDR3 extends over 17 amino acids. In DNA form, the CDR3 reads TGTGCCAGCAGCTTGGATATAGCGGGGGGCTTTCGTGGCGAGCAGTACTTC. It encodes CASSLDIAGGFRGEQYF.

This clonotype was seen only once. The chain combines TRBV2 with TRBJ1-2; 7 bases map to TRBD1. Germline trimming cut 7 bases from V and 3 bases from J; bases unmatched to any gene: 5. CDR3 length equals 13 residues. Germline CDR1 and CDR2: SNHLY and FYNNEI. DNA of the CDR3: TGTGCCAGCAACCAACAGGGGTACTATGGCTACACCTTC. This translates into CASNQQGYYGYTF.

This clonotype was detected only a few times. The V and J genes are TRBV12-3 or TRBV12-4 and TRBJ1-2, with a tentative D call TRBD1 (5 bases). V lost 2 bases, J lost 8 bases, and 12 bases lay in between. The CDR3 spans 13 residues. The CDR3 spells CASSLIGHLGYTF. For the CDR3, the DNA is TGTGCCAGCAGTTTAATCGGACACCTGGGCTACACCTTC.

This clonotype has a count of ten or more. The chain couples TRBV7-2 to TRBJ2-7, with D unresolved. V lost 4 bases to trimming and J lost 1 base, with 11 bases between them. The CDR3 has 14 residues. Germline CDR1 SGHTA, CDR2 FQGNSA. CDR3 residues: CASSSLVGSYEQYF. The CDR3 nucleotides read TGTGCCAGCAGCTCTCTCGTGGGTTCCTACGAGCAGTACTTC. The full variable domain, completed using reference TRBV7-2 and TRBJ2-7, is GAGVSQSPSNKVTEKGKDVELRCDPISGHTALYWYRQSLGQGLEFLIYFQGNSAPDKSGLPSDRFSAERTGGSVSTLTIQRTQQEDSAVYLCASSSLVGSYEQYFGPGTRLTVT.